The 27 T cell receptor beta chains below all came from one sample that was sequenced in a study of cytomegalovirus exposure and HLA in healthy donors. TCRdb keeps only in-frame clones here, not all; method: immunoSEQ multiplex PCR. Seen here are fewer than 250,000 clones, approximately 90% observed once, and the top ten hold about 3%. Sequencing used PBMCs. The receptor set was obtained from a man between 18 and 29 years old in good health and CMV-seronegative.

The CDR3 nucleotides read TGTGCCAGCAGCCGACTCAGCGGGGGGGCCGTCGGGGAGCTGTTTTTT. This sequence encodes CASSRLSGGAVGELFF. This sequence joins TRBV7-8 and TRBJ2-2; 10 bases agree with TRBD2. Per germline, CDR1 SGHVS and CDR2 FQNEAQ. This CDR3 region has 16 residues. The V gene end was trimmed by 5 bases and the J gene end by 7 bases; junction bases not matched to a gene: 10.

The chain is built from TRBV28 and TRBJ1-1, with TRBD1 matching 7 bases. Germline V gene data show CDR1 as MDHEN and CDR2 as SYDVKM. The CDR3 runs 12 residues. J was trimmed by 12 bases and V by 3 bases; bases with no gene match: 7. The CDR3 loop is CASSLQQGRTFF. The CDR3 DNA follows: TGTGCCAGCAGTTTGCAACAGGGGAGGACTTTCTTT.

The J gene is TRBJ1-6, the V gene TRBV7-8, with D unresolved. V lost 2 bases to trimming and J lost 9 bases, with 17 bases between them. The CDR3 extends over 16 amino acids. Germline assignment: CDR1 SGHVS and CDR2 FQNEAQ. The CDR3 DNA sequence: TGTGCCAGCAGCTTATCGTCCCCAGAGGGAATTTCACCCCTCCACTTT. Amino acid sequence: CASSLSSPEGISPLHF.

This clone was seen more than once but under ten times. The chain couples TRBV9 to TRBJ1-1, with D unresolved. V was clipped by 3 bases and J by 0 bases, with 9 bases between them. The length of the CDR3 is 14 residues. Germline-derived CDR1 and CDR2 are SGDLS and YYNGEE. The CDR3 DNA reads as TGTGCCAGCAGCGCAACAGTCATGAACACTGAAGCTTTCTTT. Its translation is CASSATVMNTEAFF.

The genes are TRBV30 and TRBJ2-7, with TRBD2 identical over 8 bases. The CDR3 covers 13 residues. Germline loops: CDR1 GTSNPN, CDR2 SVGIG (reference sequence). The ends lost 0 bases at V and 5 bases at J; junction bases unmatched: 3. This CDR3 is CAWSVREGHEQYF. In DNA form, the CDR3 reads TGTGCCTGGAGTGTACGGGAGGGTCACGAGCAGTACTTC.

V and J are TRBV19 and TRBJ1-2, with 7 bases identical to TRBD1. CDR3 size: 13 residues. CDR1 LNHDA and CDR2 SQIVND come from the germline V gene (reference sequence). V was pared by 5 bases and J by 4 bases, with 4 bases of the junction left unmatched. The CDR3 bases are TGTGCCAGTAGTTCCAGGGGGATCTATGGCTACACCTTC. Its translation is CASSSRGIYGYTF.

The chain recombines TRBV5-1 with TRBJ2-5; 8 bases map to TRBD1. The CDR3 covers 14 residues. After removal of 4 bases from V and 5 bases from J, the junction contained 7 bases not matched to a gene. Germline CDR1 reads SGHRS; CDR2 reads YFSETQ. As DNA, the CDR3 is TGCGCCAGCAGCCCAGGACAGGGACATGAGACCCAGTACTTC. Its translation is CASSPGQGHETQYF.

The rearrangement joins TRBV5-6 to TRBJ2-1; 9 bases agree with TRBD2. Germline values: CDR1 SGHDT, CDR2 YYEEEE. The CDR3 contains 16 residues. V was clipped by 5 bases and J by 5 bases; unmatched bases: 11. The CDR3 sequence: CASRRFSGRSHNEQFF. The CDR3 DNA is TGTGCCAGCAGACGTTTTAGCGGGAGATCCCACAATGAGCAGTTCTTC.

V is TRBV15 and J is TRBJ1-2; the D is unclear. V gave up 8 bases and J gave up 8 bases, with 27 bases separating them. Germline loops: CDR1 LNHNV, CDR2 YYDKDF (reference sequence). The CDR3 runs to 16 residues. The CDR3 bases are TGTGCCACCGCCCCCGTGGTTTGGGAGGCGGTGAGGGGCTACACCTTC. It is translated as CATAPVVWEAVRGYTF.

This chain links TRBV30 with TRBJ2-7, with D possibly TRBD1 on 6 matching bases. Germline values: CDR1 GTSNPN, CDR2 SVGIG (reference sequence). V lost 3 bases and J 3 bases, leaving 15 bases between the germline ends. This CDR3 is built from 14 residues. The CDR3 sequence: CAWRHTGSLYEQYF. CDR3 coding DNA: TGTGCCTGGAGACACACAGGGAGTCTCTACGAGCAGTACTTC.

The rearrangement links TRBV7-9 to TRBJ2-5; 9 nucleotides align to TRBD1. Per the germline V gene, CDR1 is SEHNR and CDR2 is FQNEAQ (reference sequence). V gave up 5 bases and J gave up 5 bases; unmatched junction bases: 9. The CDR3 runs 15 residues. The CDR3 DNA follows: TGTGCCAGCAGCCCATTACAGGGGGCGGGGGAGACCCAGTACTTC. It is translated as CASSPLQGAGETQYF. Full variable domain (outside the CDR3, taken from reference TRBV7-9 and TRBJ2-5): DTGVSQNPRHKITKRGQNVTFRCDPISEHNRLYWYRQTLGQGPEFLTYFQNEAQLEKSRLLSDRFSAERPKGSFSTLEIQRTEQGDSAMYLCASSPLQGAGETQYFGPGTRLLVL.

The rearrangement uses TRBV27 and TRBJ2-5; TRBD2 might be the D (6 bases). This CDR3 has 13 residues. Germline lookup yields CDR1 MNHEY and CDR2 SMNVEV (reference sequence). The V and J ends lost 7 bases and 1 base respectively, with 10 bases between them. CDR3 nucleotides: TGTGCCAGCATGGGAGGACTCCAAGAGACCCAGTACTTC. Translating gives CASMGGLQETQYF.

CDR3 residues: CASIPPGLNYGYTF. DNA of the CDR3: TGTGCCAGCATTCCGCCCGGACTGAACTATGGCTACACCTTC. This chain links TRBV28 with TRBJ1-2, with D unresolved. The CDR3 extends over 14 amino acids. Trimming stripped 7 bases from V and 2 bases from J, with 14 bases between. CDR1 and CDR2 from the germline V gene are MDHEN and SYDVKM.

This clone was seen more than once but under ten times. V and J are TRBV7-2 and TRBJ2-5, with TRBD2 matching 8 bases. The junction had 3 bases not matched to a gene; V was cut back by 5 bases and J by 4 bases. Germline values: CDR1 SGHTA, CDR2 FQGNSA. CDR3 length equals 13 residues. The CDR3 spells CASSRSGVETQYF. The DNA for the CDR3 is TGTGCCAGCAGCCGTAGCGGGGTAGAGACCCAGTACTTC.

This rearrangement joins TRBV6-1 to TRBJ1-5, with a possible D match to TRBD1 (5 bases). Germline V CDR1 and CDR2: MNHNS, SASEGT. V lost 7 bases and J lost 7, with 20 bases in between. The CDR3 runs 15 residues. In DNA, the CDR3 is TGTGCCAGCAAAAAGACAGATAACCAGAACCAGCCCCAGCATTTT. Translated: CASKKTDNQNQPQHF.

This chain connects TRBV5-4 to TRBJ1-1, with D hard to call. This CDR3 contains 14 residues. V lost 1 base, J lost 2 bases, and 9 bases lay in between. The germline gives CDR1 SGHNT, CDR2 YYREEE (reference sequence). CDR3 nucleotide sequence: TGTGCCAGCAGCTTGAGAAACCTAAACACTGAAGCTTTCTTT. This translates into CASSLRNLNTEAFF.

The chain links TRBV5-1 to TRBJ2-5; possible D gene TRBD1, 5 bases. This CDR3 is 15 amino acids long. CDR1 and CDR2 (germline): SGHRS, YFSETQ. With 1 base removed from V and 2 bases from J, the gap between germline ends came to 12 bases. CDR3 sequence reads: CASSLRGPNQETQYF. The CDR3 DNA reads as TGCGCCAGCAGCTTGAGGGGCCCCAATCAAGAGACCCAGTACTTC.

The CDR3 spells CASSLSDRRTYEQYF. The CDR3 nucleotides are TGCGCCAGCAGCTTGTCGGACAGGAGAACCTACGAGCAGTACTTC. The V call is TRBV5-1, the J call TRBJ2-7; 7 bases agree with TRBD1. Germline V lookup: CDR1 SGHRS, CDR2 YFSETQ. J gave up 2 bases and V 1 base, and 6 bases lay outside the gene matches. The CDR3 totals 15 residues.

This chain connects TRBV10-3 to TRBJ1-5; TRBD1 matches 10 bases. Trimming removed 3 bases from V and 6 bases from J; junction bases left unmatched: 5. Germline CDR1 and CDR2: ENHRY and SYGVKD. The CDR3 totals 15 residues. CDR3 DNA sequence: TGTGCCATCAGTGAAGGGACAGGGGCAGGTCAGCCCCAGCATTTT. Translation gives CAISEGTGAGQPQHF.

This chain uses TRBV6-5 with TRBJ1-1, with D possibly TRBD1 on 5 matching bases. The ends were cut back, 5 bases at V and 5 bases at J, with 12 bases in the middle. The germline CDR1 and CDR2 sequences are MNHEY and SVGAGI. CDR3 length: 13 residues. The CDR3 protein is CASSRGVTTEAFF. CDR3 coding DNA: TGTGCCAGCAGTCGGGGGGTGACGACTGAAGCTTTCTTT.

V is TRBV19 and J is TRBJ2-3; 11 bases match TRBD1. CDR3 size: 16 residues. Germline CDR1 is LNHDA and CDR2 is SQIVND (reference sequence). J lost 4 bases, V lost 1 base, and 4 bases had no gene match. This CDR3 is CASSIGTGGDPDTQYF. CDR3 coding DNA: TGTGCCAGTAGTATAGGGACAGGGGGCGACCCAGATACGCAGTATTTT. Variable domain in full (rest from reference TRBV19 and TRBJ2-3): DGGITQSPKYLFRKEGQNVTLSCEQNLNHDAMYWYRQDPGQGLRLIYYSQIVNDFQKGDIAEGYSVSREKKESFPLTVTSAQKNPTAFYLCASSIGTGGDPDTQYFGPGTRLTVL.

V usage is TRBV28 and J usage is TRBJ1-3, with 10 bases aligning to TRBD1. The J segment lost 0 bases and the V segment lost 3 bases, leaving 2 bases of the junction unmatched. The length of the CDR3 is 16 residues. Germline loops: CDR1 MDHEN, CDR2 SYDVKM. The CDR3 bases are TGTGCCAGCAGTTTTCGGACAGGGGGCTCTGGAAACACCATATATTTT. Amino acids: CASSFRTGGSGNTIYF.

This sequence joins TRBV7-2 and TRBJ2-5, with 9 bases that match TRBD2. Germline values: CDR1 SGHTA, CDR2 FQGNSA. Trimming cost V 5 bases and J 8 bases; bases outside gene matches: 9. The CDR3 spans 14 residues. The DNA of the CDR3 is TGTGCCAGCAGCCCGAGCGGGGGGAGTCTTACCCAGTACTTC. Its translation: CASSPSGGSLTQYF. Supplemented by reference TRBV7-2 and TRBJ2-5, the full variable domain reads GAGVSQSPSNKVTEKGKDVELRCDPISGHTALYWYRQSLGQGLEFLIYFQGNSAPDKSGLPSDRFSAERTGGSVSTLTIQRTQQEDSAVYLCASSPSGGSLTQYFGPGTRLLVL.

V usage is TRBV6-5 and J usage is TRBJ1-2, with D tentatively TRBD1 (6 bases). The V gene lost 2 bases and the J gene lost 9 bases, with 10 bases spanning the gap. Looked up from germline, CDR1 is MNHEY and CDR2 is SVGAGI. The CDR3 is 12 amino acids. The CDR3 here is CASSYQGLSYTF. The CDR3 DNA sequence: TGTGCCAGCAGTTACCAGGGGCTGAGCTACACCTTC.

The chain couples TRBV10-3 to TRBJ1-4, with TRBD1 matching over 9 bases. V lost 6 bases, J lost 5 bases, and 7 bases stayed unmatched. The CDR3 is made up of 15 amino acids. The germline V gene encodes CDR1 ENHRY and CDR2 SYGVKD. In DNA form, the CDR3 reads TGTGCCATCAGAGACGGGACAGGGAGAAATGAAAAACTGTTTTTT. It codes for CAIRDGTGRNEKLFF.

CDR3 region: CATSPGAGRETQYF. The CDR3 DNA follows: TGTGCCACCAGCCCCGGGGCGGGGCGTGAGACCCAGTACTTC. The chain combines TRBV15 with TRBJ2-5, with D possibly matching TRBD2 (6 bases). This CDR3 has 14 residues. CDR1 LNHNV and CDR2 YYDKDF come from the germline V gene (reference sequence). The V end was cut by 5 bases, the J end by 5 bases, with 15 bases between.

The chain employs TRBV5-6 and TRBJ1-2; the D gene is possibly TRBD1 (5 bases). This CDR3 is built from 16 residues. V was clipped by 3 bases and J by 2 bases, with 17 bases between them. Germline CDR1 is SGHDT and CDR2 is YYEEEE. CDR3 residues: CASSYAGQGKNYGYTF. CDR3 bases: TGTGCCAGCAGCTACGCCGGGCAGGGAAAGAACTATGGCTACACCTTC.